These 8 T cell receptor beta chains share one sample of origin, sequenced in a study of blood T cell repertoires in COVID-19. Assay used: immunoSEQ multiplex PCR; TCRdb lists only in-frame clones, some missing. The data contain fewer than 300,000 clones, about 90% of them singletons. Sequenced input: peripheral blood. These receptors all come from a middle-aged woman who had recovered from COVID-19.

The chain couples TRBV4-3 to TRBJ2-7; no reliable D call. CDR3 length: 16 residues. The germline V gene has CDR1 LGHNA and CDR2 YSLEER. Between the trimmed V and J ends, which lost 1 base and 2 bases, there was a span of 15 bases. CDR3 sequence reads: CASSQGSSPNTYEQYF. In DNA form, the CDR3 reads TGCGCCAGCAGCCAAGGTAGCTCCCCAAATACCTACGAGCAGTACTTC.

The count of this clone is one. The chain is built from TRBV4-3 and TRBJ2-7, with 12 bases fitting TRBD2. V lost 4 bases and J lost 4; bases outside the gene matches: 8. The CDR3 totals 16 residues. Germline V gives CDR1 LGHNA, CDR2 YSLEER. The CDR3 sequence: CASSPTTSGGGYEQYF. CDR3 nucleotides: TGCGCCAGCAGCCCGACGACTAGCGGGGGTGGGTACGAGCAGTACTTC.

The V call is TRBV5-1, the J call TRBJ2-5, with TRBD2 identical over 13 bases. Germline CDR1 SGHRS, CDR2 YFSETQ. After removal of 0 bases from V and 2 bases from J, the junction contained 4 bases not matched to a gene. The length of the CDR3 is 17 residues. CDR3 in amino acids: CASSLAGTSGAQETQYF. The CDR3 nucleotides are TGCGCCAGCAGCTTGGCAGGGACTAGCGGGGCACAAGAGACCCAGTACTTC.

The rearrangement links TRBV7-2 to TRBJ1-2; D is ambiguous. CDR1 SGHTA and CDR2 FQGNSA come from the germline V gene. The CDR3 spans 13 residues. Deletions cut 5 bases from V and 4 bases from J, with 11 bases between. CDR3 sequence reads: CASSPSGGYGYTF. The DNA of the CDR3 is TGTGCCAGCAGCCCCTCGGGAGGCTATGGCTACACCTTC.

The V call is TRBV2, the J call TRBJ1-1, with D perhaps matching TRBD1 (6 bases). V lost 6 bases and J lost 1, with 15 bases in between. This CDR3 has 15 amino acids. Per the germline V gene, CDR1 is SNHLY and CDR2 is FYNNEI. The CDR3 nucleotides are TGTGCCAGCAGCGAAAATAAGGACAGGAACACTGAAGCTTTCTTT. Residues: CASSENKDRNTEAFF.

The rearrangement links TRBV5-1 to TRBJ1-2; 10 nucleotides align to TRBD1. This CDR3 region has 14 residues. The J segment lost 8 bases and the V segment lost 3 bases, leaving 7 bases of the junction unmatched. CDR1 is SGHRS, CDR2 YFSETQ, per germline. The chain's CDR3 is CASSSGTGEWGYTF. The CDR3 nucleotides read TGCGCCAGCAGCTCCGGGACAGGGGAATGGGGCTACACCTTC.

Notes on this clone: Other DNA variants within this sample encode the same CDR3. This chain uses TRBV6-6 with TRBJ1-3; D uncertain. The V end lost 0 bases, the J end lost 8 bases, and 14 bases lay between the germline ends. This CDR3 spans 15 amino acids. Germline CDR1 reads MNHNY; CDR2 reads SVGAGI (reference sequence). The CDR3, as DNA: TGTGCCAGCAGTTACTCCCTCGATCGGGGTGACACCATATATTTT. As protein: CASSYSLDRGDTIYF.

This rearrangement joins TRBV19 to TRBJ1-2, with D unresolved. The V gene lost 3 bases and the J gene lost 4 bases, with 12 bases spanning the gap. The CDR3 runs to 14 residues. Germline V gene data show CDR1 as LNHDA and CDR2 as SQIVND (reference sequence). The CDR3 DNA follows: TGTGCCAGTAGTATGTCCCCAGGTGGCTATGGCTACACCTTC. The encoded protein is CASSMSPGGYGYTF. The entire variable domain, with the rest obtained from reference TRBV19 and TRBJ1-2, is as follows: DGGITQSPKYLFRKEGQNVTLSCEQNLNHDAMYWYRQDPGQGLRLIYYSQIVNDFQKGDIAEGYSVSREKKESFPLTVTSAQKNPTAFYLCASSMSPGGYGYTFGSGTRLTVV.